Only a few counts were recorded for the clone carrying this T cell receptor beta chain. What it binds is unknown. These data belong to a study of T-cell memory formation after mild COVID-19. Overall study results and limits: Chiefly within CM and EM were the contracting CD4+ clones; CD8+ ones were within EMRA. CD4/CD8 balance held among clones contracting day 15 to 85, and later expanders leaned CD4+.

TCRdb re-called the 5' RACE reads through MiXCR, storing one row per CDR3 protein. Among roughly 500,000 distinct CDR3 sequences, 20% were seen once, and the ten largest hold approximately 12%. What was sequenced was PBMCs or a T cell subset sorted from them (not recorded which). The sequence was collected from an adult woman who had mild COVID-19 (a few samples of this study predate the infection). Cell type and time point are not known.

CDR3: CATIGRTSGVPADTQYF. CDR3 DNA: TGTGCCACCATCGGGCGAACTAGCGGAGTCCCGGCAGATACGCAGTATTTT. The chain recombines TRBV15 with TRBJ2-3, with 8 bases fitting TRBD2. Germline V CDR1 and CDR2: LNHNV, YYDKDF (reference sequence). V gave up 7 bases and J gave up 4 bases; unmatched junction bases: 16. This CDR3 is built from 17 residues.